A selection of T cell receptor beta chains follows, all from one sample in a study of blood T cell repertoires in COVID-19. TCRdb's copy holds only in-frame clones and misses some; the assay was immunoSEQ multiplex PCR. The sample lists over 150,000 clones; less than 90% were seen once. Sequencing used PBMCs or T cells enriched from blood (not recorded which). The receptors were sampled from a woman in her forties or fifties who had recovered from COVID-19. The CDR3 runs from the conserved cysteine through the conserved F or W. Each record gives: clone size, J gene, V gene, D gene, CDR3 protein, CDR3 DNA. D genes are given only for firm matches. A row's size may be missing; if present it is once, few, many or a size class.

abundance: .
j_gene: TRBJ1-4
v_gene: TRBV3-1/TRBV3-2
d_gene: TRBD1
CDR3aa: CASNNRGQAKLFF
CDR3nt: TGTGCCAGCAACAACAGGGGGCAAGCAAAACTGTTTTTT

abundance: .
j_gene: TRBJ1-1
v_gene: TRBV15
d_gene: TRBD1
CDR3aa: CATSRGRQGTEAFF
CDR3nt: TGTGCCACCAGCAGAGGACGACAGGGGACTGAAGCTTTCTTT

abundance: .
j_gene: TRBJ2-2
v_gene: TRBV5-1
d_gene: .
CDR3aa: CASSPGLITNTGELFF
CDR3nt: TGCGCCAGCAGCCCGGGACTGATTACGAACACCGGGGAGCTGTTTTTT

abundance: .
j_gene: TRBJ2-7
v_gene: TRBV13
d_gene: .
CDR3aa: CASSPGAGGVYEQYF
CDR3nt: TGTGCCAGCAGCCCAGGGGCGGGTGGGGTCTACGAGCAGTACTTC

abundance: .
j_gene: TRBJ1-1
v_gene: TRBV19
d_gene: TRBD1
CDR3aa: CASSIDRDGMNTEAFF
CDR3nt: TGTGCCAGTAGTATCGACAGGGACGGGATGAACACTGAAGCTTTCTTT

abundance: .
j_gene: TRBJ1-1
v_gene: TRBV24-1
d_gene: TRBD1
CDR3aa: CATSEPGQGATEAFF
CDR3nt: TGTGCCACCAGTGAACCGGGACAGGGGGCGACTGAAGCTTTCTTT

abundance: .
j_gene: TRBJ1-2
v_gene: TRBV6-6
d_gene: .
CDR3aa: CASSPYPGDYGYTF
CDR3nt: TGTGCCAGCAGTCCATACCCGGGGGACTATGGCTACACCTTC

abundance: once
j_gene: TRBJ1-2
v_gene: TRBV2
d_gene: .
CDR3aa: CASSSRDKLYGYTF
CDR3nt: TGTGCCAGCTCTAGCCGGGACAAACTCTATGGCTACACCTTC

abundance: .
j_gene: TRBJ2-3
v_gene: TRBV19
d_gene: .
CDR3aa: CASSAERTTDTQYF
CDR3nt: TGTGCCAGTAGTGCCGAAAGAACTACAGATACGCAGTATTTT

abundance: .
j_gene: TRBJ2-7
v_gene: TRBV7-2
d_gene: TRBD2
CDR3aa: CASSSRGTSGYEQYF
CDR3nt: TGTGCCAGCAGCTCACGCGGGACTAGCGGGTACGAGCAGTACTTC

abundance: once
j_gene: TRBJ1-1
v_gene: TRBV20-1
d_gene: .
CDR3aa: CSASNGNTEAFF
CDR3nt: TGCAGTGCTAGTAACGGTAACACTGAAGCTTTCTTT

abundance: .
j_gene: TRBJ1-3
v_gene: TRBV5-1
d_gene: .
CDR3aa: CASSLAGGSSGNTIYF
CDR3nt: TGCGCCAGCAGCTTGGCGGGTGGGAGCTCTGGAAACACCATATATTTT

abundance: once
j_gene: TRBJ1-1
v_gene: TRBV19
d_gene: .
CDR3aa: CASTGYMNTEAFF
CDR3nt: TGTGCCAGTACAGGGTATATGAACACTGAAGCTTTCTTT

abundance: .
j_gene: TRBJ2-1
v_gene: TRBV11-3
d_gene: TRBD2
CDR3aa: CASSQEGSGRARGYNEQFF
CDR3nt: TGTGCCAGCAGCCAAGAGGGGAGCGGGAGGGCCCGCGGATACAATGAGCAGTTCTTC

abundance: .
j_gene: TRBJ1-1
v_gene: TRBV16
d_gene: TRBD1
CDR3aa: CASSQIGTGGDTEAFF
CDR3nt: TGTGCCAGCAGCCAAATAGGGACAGGGGGCGACACTGAAGCTTTCTTT

abundance: .
j_gene: TRBJ1-1
v_gene: TRBV9
d_gene: TRBD1
CDR3aa: CASSSPRGTGGTEAFF
CDR3nt: TGTGCCAGCAGCTCACCGCGCGGGACAGGGGGCACTGAAGCTTTCTTT

abundance: .
j_gene: TRBJ2-7
v_gene: TRBV19
d_gene: TRBD2
CDR3aa: CASSISRREVTYEQYF
CDR3nt: TGTGCCAGTAGTATTTCGCGTCGGGAGGTAACCTACGAGCAGTACTTC

abundance: .
j_gene: TRBJ2-3
v_gene: TRBV27
d_gene: TRBD2
CDR3aa: CASSLRSGTSGTRSTDTQYF
CDR3nt: TGTGCCAGCAGTTTAAGATCCGGGACTAGCGGGACCCGGAGCACAGATACGCAGTATTTT

abundance: .
j_gene: TRBJ2-2
v_gene: TRBV7-2
d_gene: .
CDR3aa: CASSTRSTGELFF
CDR3nt: TGTGCCAGCAGCACGCGTAGTACCGGGGAGCTGTTTTTT

abundance: .
j_gene: TRBJ1-4
v_gene: TRBV5-5
d_gene: TRBD1
CDR3aa: CASSRGGSSRSEKLFF
CDR3nt: TGTGCCAGCAGCAGAGGGGGCTCCTCCCGCTCGGAAAAACTGTTTTTT

abundance: once
j_gene: TRBJ2-5
v_gene: TRBV5-1
d_gene: .
CDR3aa: CASSPGFETQYF
CDR3nt: TGCGCCAGCAGCCCGGGATTCGAGACCCAGTACTTC

abundance: .
j_gene: TRBJ1-6
v_gene: TRBV19
d_gene: .
CDR3aa: CASSSVGGSYNSPLHF
CDR3nt: TGTGCCAGTAGTTCGGTCGGGGGCTCCTATAATTCACCCCTCCACTTT

abundance: .
j_gene: TRBJ2-7
v_gene: TRBV7-8
d_gene: TRBD2
CDR3aa: CASSLDNPSGSYEQYF
CDR3nt: TGTGCCAGCAGCTTAGATAACCCTAGCGGGAGTTACGAGCAGTACTTC

abundance: .
j_gene: TRBJ1-2
v_gene: TRBV7-2
d_gene: TRBD1
CDR3aa: CASSLRAPGQGYGYTF
CDR3nt: TGTGCCAGCAGCCTTAGGGCCCCGGGACAGGGGTATGGCTACACCTTC

abundance: .
j_gene: TRBJ1-3
v_gene: TRBV19
d_gene: TRBD1
CDR3aa: CASSPRDSSGNTIYF
CDR3nt: TGTGCCAGTAGTCCACGGGACAGCTCTGGAAACACCATATATTTT

abundance: .
j_gene: TRBJ1-5
v_gene: TRBV30
d_gene: .
CDR3aa: CAWTRGSNQPQHF
CDR3nt: TGTGCCTGGACCCGGGGTAGCAATCAGCCCCAGCATTTT

abundance: few
j_gene: TRBJ1-1
v_gene: TRBV5-1
d_gene: .
CDR3aa: CASSLQNTEAFF
CDR3nt: TGCGCCAGCAGCTTGCAGAACACTGAAGCTTTCTTT

abundance: .
j_gene: TRBJ2-3
v_gene: TRBV5-1
d_gene: TRBD2
CDR3aa: CASSLVLAGADTQYF
CDR3nt: TGCGCCAGCAGCTTGGTCCTAGCGGGAGCAGATACGCAGTATTTT

abundance: .
j_gene: TRBJ2-7
v_gene: TRBV9
d_gene: TRBD2
CDR3aa: CASSVVPSGVYEQYF
CDR3nt: TGTGCCAGCAGCGTAGTACCTAGCGGGGTCTACGAGCAGTACTTC

abundance: .
j_gene: TRBJ2-2
v_gene: TRBV27
d_gene: .
CDR3aa: CASRHTGSRYAGELFF
CDR3nt: TGTGCCAGCAGACACACAGGGTCACGCTACGCCGGGGAGCTGTTTTTT

abundance: .
j_gene: TRBJ1-5
v_gene: TRBV24-1
d_gene: .
CDR3aa: CATSSSRDSPQPQHF
CDR3nt: TGTGCCACCAGCTCATCCAGGGACTCGCCGCAGCCCCAGCATTTT

abundance: .
j_gene: TRBJ1-2
v_gene: TRBV28
d_gene: .
CDR3aa: CASRRTANYGYTF
CDR3nt: TGTGCCAGCAGGCGAACAGCTAACTATGGCTACACCTTC

abundance: .
j_gene: TRBJ2-3
v_gene: TRBV19
d_gene: .
CDR3aa: CASIPRDDTDTQYF
CDR3nt: TGTGCCAGTATCCCGCGGGACGACACAGATACGCAGTATTTT

abundance: .
j_gene: TRBJ2-7
v_gene: TRBV7-2
d_gene: .
CDR3aa: CASSLKASVGYEQYF
CDR3nt: TGTGCCAGCAGCTTAAAAGCTAGCGTGGGCTACGAGCAGTACTTC

abundance: .
j_gene: TRBJ2-1
v_gene: TRBV14
d_gene: TRBD2
CDR3aa: CASSQDKLLLAGEADEQFF
CDR3nt: TGTGCCAGCAGCCAAGATAAATTGCTACTAGCGGGAGAGGCGGATGAGCAGTTCTTC

abundance: .
j_gene: TRBJ1-2
v_gene: TRBV11-2
d_gene: .
CDR3aa: CASILGPGRANYGYTF
CDR3nt: TGTGCCAGCATATTGGGGCCGGGGAGGGCTAACTATGGCTACACCTTC

abundance: .
j_gene: TRBJ1-1
v_gene: TRBV27
d_gene: .
CDR3aa: CASSFRGSGSTEAFF
CDR3nt: TGTGCCAGCAGTTTTCGGGGTTCTGGTTCCACTGAAGCTTTCTTT